The T cell receptor (beta chain) described here comes from a study of vaccination and CD4 T cells after COVID-19. In the study overall: Ranging from 14 to 241, the interval between dose two and post-vaccine sampling had a median of 72 days.

Treatment described: approximately nine-day PBMC culture with coronavirus spike peptide pools or control peptides (ViraFEST assay). The assay that was used to sequence DNA from cultured CD4+ T cells was the Oncomine TCR Beta short-read assay. Scientists extracted genomic DNA from CD4+ T cells grown in culture. One entry per CDR3 protein, called by TCRdb with MiXCR from the PCR reads. Found here are 18,000 or so distinct CDR3 sequences, around 38% of them singletons; the top ten hold roughly a quarter. As concerns this clonotype: Its antigen is not identified.

The J segment lost 7 bases and the V segment lost 5 bases, leaving 9 bases of the junction unmatched. This CDR3 comprises 15 residues. Germline-derived CDR1 and CDR2 are LNHNV and YYDKDF (reference sequence). The starting material was CD4+ T cells from blood, cultured in vitro, obtained before SARS-CoV-2 vaccination. The V and J genes are TRBV15 and TRBJ2-2, with 8 bases lining up with TRBD2. The sequence was collected from a human donor who received a COVID-19 vaccine. CDR3 sequence (DNA): TGTGCCACCAGCTCCCGGTCGGGGGGGATCGGGGAGCTGTTTTTT. This translates into CATSSRSGGIGELFF. The full variable domain, completed using reference TRBV15 and TRBJ2-2, is DAMVIQNPRYQVTQFGKPVTLSCSQTLNHNVMYWYQQKSSQAPKLLFHYYDKDFNNEADTPDNFQSRRPNTSFCFLDIRSPGLGDTAMYLCATSSRSGGIGELFFGEGSRLTVL.